This T cell receptor (beta chain) was sequenced during a study of blood T cell repertoires in COVID-19. Study-wide background: Whether acute or convalescent, the COVID-19 samples came from the United States, Italy and Spain. The analysed material was cDNA or gDNA that came from T cells, B-cell-depleted T cells, or PBMCs.

In the source study's methods: Counts of nucleated cells, estimated from reference gene primer amplification, were obtained. Here immunoSEQ multiplex PCR was the method, and the copy in TCRdb shows in-frame clones only, minus some. D and trimming come from the DNA, and the V and J calls and clone size come from that table. The data contain tens of thousands of clones, 86% of them singletons. CDR1 and CDR2 from the germline V gene are MNHEY and SMNVEV (reference sequence). Trimming took 2 bases from V and 6 from J; bases not matched to a gene: 4. The CDR3 spans 15 residues. Sequences were obtained from peripheral blood. V and J are TRBV27 and TRBJ1-6; 7 positions agree with TRBD1. The source of this sequence is a human donor in a cohort sampled during active COVID-19. This CDR3 reads CASSLDRVFNSPLHF. DNA for the CDR3: TGTGCCAGCAGTTTAGACAGGGTGTTTAATTCACCCCTCCACTTT.